This T cell receptor beta chain was captured by sequencing in a study of human T cells and chemical hapten exposure. Broader study findings: DPC sensitization left the count of TCRs above 1 in 1000 unchanged.

Specified time point: pre-sensitization, week 0. Documented treatment: therapeutic diphenylcyclopropenone sensitization with weekly scalp DPC. TCRdb independently ran MiXCR on the RACE reads; one entry per CDR3 protein. The data contain about 180,000 distinct CDR3 sequences, around 30% of them singletons. About this clonotype: Its antigen is not identified.

The sample in question was whole blood, obtained in connection with sensitization to the hapten diphenylcyclopropenone (DPC). The sequence was collected from a woman younger than 45 with alopecia areata. Some clones in this sample may be carry-over from other donors' samples.

CDR3 bases: TGTGCCAGCAGCGTAGCTTGGGAATCTAGCACAGATACGCAGTATTTT. Its translation is CASSVAWESSTDTQYF. V and J are TRBV9 and TRBJ2-3, with D hard to call. Trimming removed 0 bases from V and 0 bases from J, with 11 bases in between. Germline V gene lookup returns CDR1 SGDLS and CDR2 YYNGEE. This CDR3 comprises 16 residues.